This T cell receptor beta chain came from a study of post-analysis software for immune sequencing data. Study-level points and caveats: Controls showed significantly higher normalized Chao1 diversity than did multiple sclerosis patients. F measure grouped same-batch samples tightly together. Roughly 5 TRBV segments (TRBV5-6, TRBV5-1 and TRBV20-1 among them) occurred more frequently in patients than in controls.

Trimming shortened V by 1 base and J by 0 bases, and 10 bases separated the two germline ends. The V gene's germline CDR1 is SGHDT and CDR2 YYEEEE. This CDR3 region has 15 residues. The library was made from cDNA and included unique molecular identifiers. There were roughly 0.95 to 11 million T cells, and about 500,000 cDNA molecules came from them. TCRdb independently ran MiXCR on the PCR reads; one entry per CDR3 protein. The sample has about 770,000 distinct CDR3 sequences; just over 45% are singletons. This clonotype was seen a single time. Antigen: not known. The chain combines TRBV5-6 with TRBJ2-5; no reliable D call. The specimen sequenced was blood. The sequence came from a girl between 5 and 17 years old with multiple sclerosis. CDR3 DNA sequence: TGTGCCAGCAGCTTGTCCGCGGCTTACCAAGAGACCCAGTACTTC. It yields the protein CASSLSAAYQETQYF.